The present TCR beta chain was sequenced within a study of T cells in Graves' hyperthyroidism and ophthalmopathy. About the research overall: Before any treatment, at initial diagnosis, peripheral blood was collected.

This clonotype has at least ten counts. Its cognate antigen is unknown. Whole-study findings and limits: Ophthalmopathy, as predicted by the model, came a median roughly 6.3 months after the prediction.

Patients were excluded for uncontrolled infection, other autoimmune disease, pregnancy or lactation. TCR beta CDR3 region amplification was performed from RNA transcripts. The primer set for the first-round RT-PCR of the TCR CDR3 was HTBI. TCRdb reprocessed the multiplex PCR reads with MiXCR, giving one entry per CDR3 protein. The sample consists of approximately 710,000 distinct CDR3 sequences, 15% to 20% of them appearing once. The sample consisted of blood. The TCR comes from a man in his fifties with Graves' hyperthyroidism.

CDR3 sequence: CASSLSSGRASDEQFF. DNA of the CDR3: TGTGCCAGCAGTTTGTCCAGCGGGAGGGCCTCAGATGAGCAGTTCTTC. The chain couples TRBV28 to TRBJ2-1; 10 bases agree with TRBD2. V dropped 3 bases and J dropped 8; count of bases not matched to a gene: 10. CDR1 and CDR2 (germline): MDHEN, SYDVKM. This CDR3 comprises 16 residues.